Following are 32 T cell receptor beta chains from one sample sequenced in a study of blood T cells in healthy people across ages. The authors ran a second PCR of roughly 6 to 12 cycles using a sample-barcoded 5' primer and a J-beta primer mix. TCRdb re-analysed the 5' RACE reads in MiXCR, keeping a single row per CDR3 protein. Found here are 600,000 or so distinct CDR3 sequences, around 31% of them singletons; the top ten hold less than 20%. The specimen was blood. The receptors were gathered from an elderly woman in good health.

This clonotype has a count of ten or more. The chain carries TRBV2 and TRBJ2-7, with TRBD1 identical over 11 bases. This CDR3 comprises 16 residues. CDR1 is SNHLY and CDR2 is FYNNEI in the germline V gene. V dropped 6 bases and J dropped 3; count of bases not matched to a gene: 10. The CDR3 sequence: CASSLGRDRGIYEQYF. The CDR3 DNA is TGTGCCAGCAGCTTGGGTCGGGACAGGGGGATCTACGAGCAGTACTTC.

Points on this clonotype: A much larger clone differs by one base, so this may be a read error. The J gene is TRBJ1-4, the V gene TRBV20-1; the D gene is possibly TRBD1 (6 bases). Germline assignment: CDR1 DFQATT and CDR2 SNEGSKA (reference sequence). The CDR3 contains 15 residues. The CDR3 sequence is CSVRDMGAANEKLFF. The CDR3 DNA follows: TGCAGTGTTAGAGATATGGGGGCCGCTAATGAAAAACTGTTTTTT.

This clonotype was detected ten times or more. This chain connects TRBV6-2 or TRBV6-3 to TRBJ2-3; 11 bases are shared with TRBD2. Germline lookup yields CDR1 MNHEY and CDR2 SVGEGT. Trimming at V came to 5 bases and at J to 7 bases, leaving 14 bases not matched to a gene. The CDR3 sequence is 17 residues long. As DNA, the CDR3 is TGTGCCAGCAGTCAACTGATCTTAGCGGGGGGGCCCAATACGCAGTATTTT. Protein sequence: CASSQLILAGGPNTQYF.

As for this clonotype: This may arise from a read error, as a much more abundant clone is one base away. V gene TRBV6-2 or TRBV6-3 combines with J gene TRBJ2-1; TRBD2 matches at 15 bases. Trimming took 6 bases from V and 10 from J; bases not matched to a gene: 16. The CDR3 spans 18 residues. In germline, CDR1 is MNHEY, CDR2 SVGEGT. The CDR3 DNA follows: TGTGCCAGCAGCGACATCTTCCCGGGACTAGCGGGGGGCTACGAGCAGTTCTTC. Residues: CASSDIFPGLAGGYEQFF.

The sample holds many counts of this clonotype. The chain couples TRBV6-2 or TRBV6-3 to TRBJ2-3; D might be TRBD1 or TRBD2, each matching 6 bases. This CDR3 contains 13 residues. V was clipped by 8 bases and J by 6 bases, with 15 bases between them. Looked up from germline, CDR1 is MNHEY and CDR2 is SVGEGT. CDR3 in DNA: TGTGCCAGCCAGGACGGGGGCTCGGATACGCAGTATTTT. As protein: CASQDGGSDTQYF.

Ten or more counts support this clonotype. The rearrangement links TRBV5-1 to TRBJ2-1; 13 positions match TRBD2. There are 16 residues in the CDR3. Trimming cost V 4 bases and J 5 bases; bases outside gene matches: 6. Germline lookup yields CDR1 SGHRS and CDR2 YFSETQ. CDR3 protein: CASSRATSGGHNEQFF. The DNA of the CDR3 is TGCGCCAGCAGCCGCGCGACTAGCGGGGGGCACAATGAGCAGTTCTTC.

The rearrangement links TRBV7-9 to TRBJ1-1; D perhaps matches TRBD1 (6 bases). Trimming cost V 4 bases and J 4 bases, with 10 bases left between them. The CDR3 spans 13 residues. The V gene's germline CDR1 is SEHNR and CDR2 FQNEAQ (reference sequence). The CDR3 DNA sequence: TGTGCCAGCAGCTATCAGGGGCCCACTGAAGCTTTCTTT. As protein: CASSYQGPTEAFF. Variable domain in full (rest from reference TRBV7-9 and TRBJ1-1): DTGVSQNPRHKITKRGQNVTFRCDPISEHNRLYWYRQTLGQGPEFLTYFQNEAQLEKSRLLSDRFSAERPKGSFSTLEIQRTEQGDSAMYLCASSYQGPTEAFFGQGTRLTVV.

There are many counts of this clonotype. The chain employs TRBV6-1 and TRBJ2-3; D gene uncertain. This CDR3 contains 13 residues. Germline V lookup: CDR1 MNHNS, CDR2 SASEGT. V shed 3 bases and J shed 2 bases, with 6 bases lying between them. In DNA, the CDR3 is TGTGCCAGCAGTGAGAGATACACAGATACGCAGTATTTT. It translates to CASSERYTDTQYF.

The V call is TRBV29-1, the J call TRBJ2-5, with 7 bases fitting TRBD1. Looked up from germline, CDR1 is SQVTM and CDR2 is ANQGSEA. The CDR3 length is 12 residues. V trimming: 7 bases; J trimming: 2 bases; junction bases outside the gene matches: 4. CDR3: CSGRTGQETQYF. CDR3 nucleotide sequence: TGCAGCGGCCGGACAGGACAAGAGACCCAGTACTTC. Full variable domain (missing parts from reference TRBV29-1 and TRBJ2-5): SAVISQKPSRDICQRGTSLTIQCQVDSQVTMMFWYRQQPGQSLTLIATANQGSEATYESGFVIDKFPISRPNLTFSTLTVSNMSPEDSSIYLCSGRTGQETQYFGPGTRLLVL.

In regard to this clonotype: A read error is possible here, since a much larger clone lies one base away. The CDR3 DNA reads TGTGCCAGCAGTTTACCGGGACAGGGGAATGGCTACACCTTC. Amino acid sequence: CASSLPGQGNGYTF. The chain links TRBV28 to TRBJ1-2; 10 bases match TRBD1. Germline CDR1 is MDHEN and CDR2 is SYDVKM. Trimming cost V 2 bases and J 6 bases; bases outside gene matches: 3. The CDR3 is 14 amino acids.

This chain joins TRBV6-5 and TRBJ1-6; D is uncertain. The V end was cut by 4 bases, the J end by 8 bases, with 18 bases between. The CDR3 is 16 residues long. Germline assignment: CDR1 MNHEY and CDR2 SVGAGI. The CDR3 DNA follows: TGTGCCAGCAGTTGCTCGGTTCTTCTGACTGATTCACCCCTCCACTTT. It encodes CASSCSVLLTDSPLHF.

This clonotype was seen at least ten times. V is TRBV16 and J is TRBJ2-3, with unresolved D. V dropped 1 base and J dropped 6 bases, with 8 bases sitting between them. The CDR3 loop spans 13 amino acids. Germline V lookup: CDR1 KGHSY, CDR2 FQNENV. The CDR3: CASSQLRMDTQYF. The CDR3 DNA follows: TGTGCCAGCAGCCAATTAAGAATGGATACGCAGTATTTT.

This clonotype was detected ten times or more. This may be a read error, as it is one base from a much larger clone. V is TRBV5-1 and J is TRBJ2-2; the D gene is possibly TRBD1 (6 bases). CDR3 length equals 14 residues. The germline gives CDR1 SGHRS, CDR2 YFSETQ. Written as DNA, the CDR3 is TGCGCCAGCAGCTCAGGGGATGGAACCGGGGAGCGGTTTTTT. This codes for CASSSGDGTGERFF. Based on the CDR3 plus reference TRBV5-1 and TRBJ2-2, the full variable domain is KAGVTQTPRYLIKTRGQQVTLSCSPISGHRSVSWYQQTPGQGLQFLFEYFSETQRNKGNFPGRFSGRQFSNSRSEMNVSTLELGDSALYLCASSSGDGTGERFFGEGSRLTVL.

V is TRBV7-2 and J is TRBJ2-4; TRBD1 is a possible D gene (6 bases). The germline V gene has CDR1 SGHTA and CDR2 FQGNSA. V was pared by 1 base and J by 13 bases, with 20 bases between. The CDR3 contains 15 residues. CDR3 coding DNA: TGTGCCAGCAGCTTAGACCCAGGGGATCCCTCCGCGCAGTACTTC. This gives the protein CASSLDPGDPSAQYF.

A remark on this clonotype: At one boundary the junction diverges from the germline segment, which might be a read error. The CDR3 here is CASSARVAGERFF. The CDR3 DNA is TGTGCCAGCAGTGCTCGGGTAGCCGGGGAGCGGTTTTTT. This chain links TRBV12-3 or TRBV12-4 with TRBJ2-2; D is possibly TRBD2 (5 bases). The CDR3 is made up of 13 amino acids.

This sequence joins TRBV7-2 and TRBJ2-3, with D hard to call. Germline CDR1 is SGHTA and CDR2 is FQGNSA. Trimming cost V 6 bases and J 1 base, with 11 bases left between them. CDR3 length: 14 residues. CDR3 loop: CASRVGLGTDTQYF. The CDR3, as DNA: TGTGCCAGCAGAGTCGGGCTCGGCACAGATACGCAGTATTTT.

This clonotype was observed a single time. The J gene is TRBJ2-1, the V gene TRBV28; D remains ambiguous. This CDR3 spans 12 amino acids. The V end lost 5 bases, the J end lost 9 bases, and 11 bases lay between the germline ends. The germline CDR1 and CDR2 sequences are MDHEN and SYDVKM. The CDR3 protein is CASSPSAVEQFF. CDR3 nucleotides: TGTGCCAGCAGTCCGTCCGCGGTTGAGCAGTTCTTC. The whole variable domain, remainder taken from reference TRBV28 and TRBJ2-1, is DVKVTQSSRYLVKRTGEKVFLECVQDMDHENMFWYRQDPGLGLRLIYFSYDVKMKEKGDIPEGYSVSREKKERFSLILESASTNQTSMYLCASSPSAVEQFFGPGTRLTVL.

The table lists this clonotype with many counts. Here the CDR3 DNA reads TGCGCCAGCAGCTTAAACGGGGGCCTTCAAGAGACCCAGTACTTC. Protein product: CASSLNGGLQETQYF. This sequence joins TRBV5-1 and TRBJ2-5; D is tentatively TRBD1 or TRBD2 (6 bases each). Germline V gives CDR1 SGHRS, CDR2 YFSETQ. The CDR3 has 15 amino acids. V was clipped by 2 bases and J by 2 bases, with 13 bases between them.

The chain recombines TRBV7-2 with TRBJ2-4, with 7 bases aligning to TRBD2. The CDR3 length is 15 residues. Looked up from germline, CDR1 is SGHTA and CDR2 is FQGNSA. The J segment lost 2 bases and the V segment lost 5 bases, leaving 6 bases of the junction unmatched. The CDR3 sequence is CASSRQAGSKNIQYF. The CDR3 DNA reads TGTGCCAGCAGCCGACAAGCGGGGTCCAAAAACATTCAGTACTTC. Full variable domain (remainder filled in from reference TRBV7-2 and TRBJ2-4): GAGVSQSPSNKVTEKGKDVELRCDPISGHTALYWYRQSLGQGLEFLIYFQGNSAPDKSGLPSDRFSAERTGGSVSTLTIQRTQQEDSAVYLCASSRQAGSKNIQYFGAGTRLSVL.

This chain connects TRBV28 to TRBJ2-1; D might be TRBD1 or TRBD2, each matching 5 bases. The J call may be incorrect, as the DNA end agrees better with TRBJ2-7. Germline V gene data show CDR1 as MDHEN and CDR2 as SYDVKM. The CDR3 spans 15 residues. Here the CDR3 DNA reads TGTGCCAGCACCCGGGACGGAAACTCCTACAATGAGCAGTACTTC. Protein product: CASTRDGNSYNEQYF.

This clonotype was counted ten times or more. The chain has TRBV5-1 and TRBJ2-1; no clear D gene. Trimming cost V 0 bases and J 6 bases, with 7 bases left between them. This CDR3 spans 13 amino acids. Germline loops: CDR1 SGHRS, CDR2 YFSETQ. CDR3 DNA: TGCGCCAGCAGCTTGGAGGTTATCAATGAGCAGTTCTTC. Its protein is CASSLEVINEQFF.

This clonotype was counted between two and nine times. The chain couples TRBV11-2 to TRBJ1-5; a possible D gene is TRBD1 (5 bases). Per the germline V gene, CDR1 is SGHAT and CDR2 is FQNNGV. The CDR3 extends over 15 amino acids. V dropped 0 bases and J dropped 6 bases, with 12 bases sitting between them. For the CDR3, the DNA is TGTGCCAGCAGCTTAGATGTGGGGGGGTTTCAGCCCCAGCATTTT. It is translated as CASSLDVGGFQPQHF.

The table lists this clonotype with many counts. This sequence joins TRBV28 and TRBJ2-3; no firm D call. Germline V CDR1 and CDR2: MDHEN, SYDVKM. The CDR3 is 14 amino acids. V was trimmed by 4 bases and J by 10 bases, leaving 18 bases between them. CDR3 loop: CASSSLLPPSAQYF. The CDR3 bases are TGTGCCAGCAGTTCCCTGCTTCCGCCTTCGGCGCAGTATTTT.

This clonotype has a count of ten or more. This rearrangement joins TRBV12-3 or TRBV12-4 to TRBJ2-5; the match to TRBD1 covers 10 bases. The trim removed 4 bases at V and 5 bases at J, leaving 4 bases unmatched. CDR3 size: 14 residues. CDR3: CASSSGQGFETQYF. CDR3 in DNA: TGTGCCAGCAGTTCGGGACAGGGGTTCGAGACCCAGTACTTC.

CDR3 protein: CAWRGIQRLYTF. The CDR3 region has the DNA TGTGCCTGGAGGGGAATCCAGCGCCTTTACACCTTC. The chain has TRBV30 and TRBJ1-2; no definite D call. The CDR3 contains 12 residues. The germline V and J ends were trimmed by 3 bases and 11 bases, with 16 bases remaining between them. In germline, CDR1 is GTSNPN, CDR2 SVGIG (reference sequence). The variable domain in full, with the rest retrieved from reference TRBV30 and TRBJ1-2, is SQTIHQWPATLVQPVGSPLSLECTVEGTSNPNLYWYRQAAGRGLQLLFYSVGIGQISSEVPQNLSASRPQDRQFILSSKKLLLSDSGFYLCAWRGIQRLYTFGSGTRLTVV.

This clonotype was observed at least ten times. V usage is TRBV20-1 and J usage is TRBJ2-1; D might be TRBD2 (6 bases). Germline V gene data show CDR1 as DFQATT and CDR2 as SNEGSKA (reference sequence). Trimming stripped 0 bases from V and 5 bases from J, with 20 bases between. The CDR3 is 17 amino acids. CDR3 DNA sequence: TGCAGTGCTAGAGATTTGGCGGGGCTAGGACCGAACAATGAGCAGTTCTTC. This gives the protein CSARDLAGLGPNNEQFF.

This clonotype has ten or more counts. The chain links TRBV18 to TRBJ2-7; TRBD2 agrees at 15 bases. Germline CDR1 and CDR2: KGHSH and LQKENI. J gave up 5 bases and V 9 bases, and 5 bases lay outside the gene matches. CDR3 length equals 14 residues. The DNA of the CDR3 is TGTGCCAGTCGGACTAGCGGGGGGGCCGACGAGCAGTACTTC. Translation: CASRTSGGADEQYF.

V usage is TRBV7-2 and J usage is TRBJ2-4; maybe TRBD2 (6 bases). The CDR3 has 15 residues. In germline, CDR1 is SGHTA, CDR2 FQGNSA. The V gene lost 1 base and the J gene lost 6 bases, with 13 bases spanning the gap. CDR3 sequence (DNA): TGTGCCAGCAGCTTAGGGAGTGCGGGGTTAAACATTCAGTACTTC. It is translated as CASSLGSAGLNIQYF. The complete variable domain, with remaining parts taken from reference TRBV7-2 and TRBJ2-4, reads GAGVSQSPSNKVTEKGKDVELRCDPISGHTALYWYRQSLGQGLEFLIYFQGNSAPDKSGLPSDRFSAERTGGSVSTLTIQRTQQEDSAVYLCASSLGSAGLNIQYFGAGTRLSVL.

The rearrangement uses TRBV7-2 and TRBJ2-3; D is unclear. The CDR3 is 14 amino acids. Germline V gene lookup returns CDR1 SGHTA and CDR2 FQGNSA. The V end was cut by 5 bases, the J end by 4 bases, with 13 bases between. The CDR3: CASSPYSLADTQYF. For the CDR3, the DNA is TGTGCCAGCAGCCCATACTCGTTGGCAGATACGCAGTATTTT.

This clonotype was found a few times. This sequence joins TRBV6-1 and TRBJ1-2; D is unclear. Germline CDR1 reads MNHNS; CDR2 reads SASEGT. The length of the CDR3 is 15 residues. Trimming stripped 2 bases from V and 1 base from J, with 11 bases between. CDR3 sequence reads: CASSERPGLNYGYTF. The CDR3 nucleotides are TGTGCCAGCAGTGAACGGCCAGGCCTTAACTATGGCTACACCTTC.

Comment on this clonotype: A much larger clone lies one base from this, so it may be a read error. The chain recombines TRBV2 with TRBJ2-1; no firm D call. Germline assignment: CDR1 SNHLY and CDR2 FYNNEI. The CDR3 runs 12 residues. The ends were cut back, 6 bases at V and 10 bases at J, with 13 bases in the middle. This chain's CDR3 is CASRPAGFEQFF. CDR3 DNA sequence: TGTGCCAGCAGGCCAGCAGGCTTCGAGCAGTTCTTC.

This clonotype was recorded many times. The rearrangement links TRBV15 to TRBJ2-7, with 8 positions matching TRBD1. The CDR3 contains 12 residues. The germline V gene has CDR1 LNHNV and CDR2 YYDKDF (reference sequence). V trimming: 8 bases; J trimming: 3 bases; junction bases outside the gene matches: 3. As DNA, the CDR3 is TGTGCCACCTCTGACAGGGGCTACGAGCAGTACTTC. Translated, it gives CATSDRGYEQYF.